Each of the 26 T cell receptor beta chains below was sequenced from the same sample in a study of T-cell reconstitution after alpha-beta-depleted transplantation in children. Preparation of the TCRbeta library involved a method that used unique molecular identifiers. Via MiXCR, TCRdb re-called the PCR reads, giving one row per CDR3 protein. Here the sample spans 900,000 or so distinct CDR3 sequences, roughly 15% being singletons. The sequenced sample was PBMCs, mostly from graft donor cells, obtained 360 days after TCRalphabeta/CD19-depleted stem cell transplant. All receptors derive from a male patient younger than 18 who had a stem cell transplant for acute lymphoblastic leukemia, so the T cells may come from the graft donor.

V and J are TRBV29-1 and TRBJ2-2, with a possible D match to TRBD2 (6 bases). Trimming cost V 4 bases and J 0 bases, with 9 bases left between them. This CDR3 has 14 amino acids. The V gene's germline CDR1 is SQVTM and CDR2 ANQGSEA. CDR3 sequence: CSVVGTSNTGELFF. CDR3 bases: TGCAGCGTTGTGGGGACTTCGAACACCGGGGAGCTGTTTTTT.

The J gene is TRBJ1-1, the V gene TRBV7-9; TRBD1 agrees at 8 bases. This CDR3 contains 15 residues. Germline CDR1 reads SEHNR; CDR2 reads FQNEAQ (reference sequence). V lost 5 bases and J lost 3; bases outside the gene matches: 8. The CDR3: CASSHFRGRDTEAFF. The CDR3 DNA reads TGTGCCAGCAGCCATTTCAGGGGGCGCGACACTGAAGCTTTCTTT.

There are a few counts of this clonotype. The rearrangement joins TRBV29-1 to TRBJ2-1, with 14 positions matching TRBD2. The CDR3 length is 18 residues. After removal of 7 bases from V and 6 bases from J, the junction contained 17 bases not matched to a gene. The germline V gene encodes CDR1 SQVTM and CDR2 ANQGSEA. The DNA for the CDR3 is TGCAGCGCCCGACCGAAAACGGGACTAGCGGGAGTCATCAATGAGCAGTTCTTC. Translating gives CSARPKTGLAGVINEQFF.

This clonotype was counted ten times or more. CDR3 region: CASSLILDPYNEQFF. CDR3 in DNA: TGTGCCAGCAGTTTAATCCTGGACCCGTACAATGAGCAGTTCTTC. This rearrangement joins TRBV12-3 or TRBV12-4 to TRBJ2-1; D remains unclear. Trimming removed 2 bases from V and 4 bases from J, with 12 bases in between. The CDR3 extends over 15 amino acids.

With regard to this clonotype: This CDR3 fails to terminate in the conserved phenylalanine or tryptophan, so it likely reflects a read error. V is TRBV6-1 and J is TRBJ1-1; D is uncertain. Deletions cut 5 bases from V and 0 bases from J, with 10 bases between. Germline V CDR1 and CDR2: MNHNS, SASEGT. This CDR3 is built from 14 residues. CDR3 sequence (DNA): TGTGCCAGCAGTACCCTGGAAATGAACACTGAAGCTTTCGTT. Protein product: CASSTLEMNTEAFV.

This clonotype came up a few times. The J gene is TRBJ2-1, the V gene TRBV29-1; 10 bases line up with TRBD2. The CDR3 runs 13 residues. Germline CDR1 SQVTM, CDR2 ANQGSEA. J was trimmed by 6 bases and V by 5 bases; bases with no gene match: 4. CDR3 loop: CSVLLAGANEQFF. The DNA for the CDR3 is TGCAGCGTTCTCCTAGCGGGAGCCAATGAGCAGTTCTTC.

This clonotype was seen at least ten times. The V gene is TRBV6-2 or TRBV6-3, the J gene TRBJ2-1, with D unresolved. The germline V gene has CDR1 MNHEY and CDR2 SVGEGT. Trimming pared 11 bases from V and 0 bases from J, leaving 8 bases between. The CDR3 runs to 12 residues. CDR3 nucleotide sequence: TGTGCCTGCCATAGCTCCTACAATGAGCAGTTCTTC. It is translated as CACHSSYNEQFF.

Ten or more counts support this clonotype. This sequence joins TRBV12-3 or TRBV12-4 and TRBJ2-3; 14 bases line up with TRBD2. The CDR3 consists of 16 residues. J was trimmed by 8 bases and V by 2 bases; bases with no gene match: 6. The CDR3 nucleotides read TGTGCCAGCAGTTTACGGGGACTAGCGGGAGAGGTTACGCAGTATTTT. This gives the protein CASSLRGLAGEVTQYF.

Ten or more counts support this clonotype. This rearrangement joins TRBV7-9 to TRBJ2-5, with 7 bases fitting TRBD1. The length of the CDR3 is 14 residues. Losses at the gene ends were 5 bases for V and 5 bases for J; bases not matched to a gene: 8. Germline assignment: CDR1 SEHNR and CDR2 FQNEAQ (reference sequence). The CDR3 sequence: CASSPRGFGETQYF. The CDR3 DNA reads TGTGCCAGCAGCCCCAGGGGGTTCGGCGAGACCCAGTACTTC.

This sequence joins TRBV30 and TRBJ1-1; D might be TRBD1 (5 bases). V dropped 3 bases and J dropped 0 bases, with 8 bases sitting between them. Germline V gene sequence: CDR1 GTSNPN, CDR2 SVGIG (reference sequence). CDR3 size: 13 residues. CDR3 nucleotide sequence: TGTGCCTGGAGAAGGGGAATGAACACTGAAGCTTTCTTT. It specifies CAWRRGMNTEAFF.

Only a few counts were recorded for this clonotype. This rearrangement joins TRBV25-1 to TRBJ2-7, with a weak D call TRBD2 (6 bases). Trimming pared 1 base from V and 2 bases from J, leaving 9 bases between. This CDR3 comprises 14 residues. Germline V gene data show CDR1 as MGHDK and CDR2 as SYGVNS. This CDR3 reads CASSEFGSPYEQYF. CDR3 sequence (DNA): TGTGCCAGCAGTGAATTCGGGAGCCCCTACGAGCAGTACTTC.

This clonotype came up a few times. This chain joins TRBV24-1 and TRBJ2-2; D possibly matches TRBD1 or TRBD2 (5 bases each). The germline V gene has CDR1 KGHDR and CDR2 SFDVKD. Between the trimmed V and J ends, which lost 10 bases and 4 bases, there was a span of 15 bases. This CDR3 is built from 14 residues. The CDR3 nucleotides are TGTGCCACACGCGACGCCGGGGCCACCGGGGAGCTGTTTTTT. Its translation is CATRDAGATGELFF.

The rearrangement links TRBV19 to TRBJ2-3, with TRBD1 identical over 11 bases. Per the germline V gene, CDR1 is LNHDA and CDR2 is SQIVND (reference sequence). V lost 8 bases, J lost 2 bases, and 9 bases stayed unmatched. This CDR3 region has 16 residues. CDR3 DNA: TGTGCCAGTCGCCGGGACAGGGGGGTTAACACAGATACGCAGTATTTT. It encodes CASRRDRGVNTDTQYF.

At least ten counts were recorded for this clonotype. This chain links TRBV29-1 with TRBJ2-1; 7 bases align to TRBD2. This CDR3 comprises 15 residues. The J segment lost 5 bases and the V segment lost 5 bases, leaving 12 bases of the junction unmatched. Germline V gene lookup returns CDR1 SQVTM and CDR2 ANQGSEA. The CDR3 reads CSVKLVWRGNNEQFF. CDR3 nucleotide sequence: TGCAGCGTTAAGCTCGTCTGGCGGGGGAACAATGAGCAGTTCTTC.

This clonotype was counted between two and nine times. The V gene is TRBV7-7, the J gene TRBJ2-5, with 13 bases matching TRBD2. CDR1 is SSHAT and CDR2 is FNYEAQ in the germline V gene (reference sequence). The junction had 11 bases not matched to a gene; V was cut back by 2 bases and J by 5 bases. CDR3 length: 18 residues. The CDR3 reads CASSLLSGTSGTHETQYF. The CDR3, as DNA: TGTGCCAGCAGCTTATTAAGCGGGACTAGCGGGACCCACGAGACCCAGTACTTC.

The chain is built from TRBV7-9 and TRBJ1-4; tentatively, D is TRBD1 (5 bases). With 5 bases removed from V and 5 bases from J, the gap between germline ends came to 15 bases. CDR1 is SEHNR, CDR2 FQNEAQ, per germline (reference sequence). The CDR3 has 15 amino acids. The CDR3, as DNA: TGTGCCAGCAGCCCCGTCCCGGGACGGAATGAAAAACTGTTTTTT. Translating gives CASSPVPGRNEKLFF.

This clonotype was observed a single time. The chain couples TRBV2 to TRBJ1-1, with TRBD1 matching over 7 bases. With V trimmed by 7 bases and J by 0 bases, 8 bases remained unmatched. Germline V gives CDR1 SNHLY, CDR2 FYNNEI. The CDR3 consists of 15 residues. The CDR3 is CASTWDRLMNTEAFF. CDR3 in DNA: TGTGCCAGCACTTGGGACAGACTTATGAACACTGAAGCTTTCTTT.

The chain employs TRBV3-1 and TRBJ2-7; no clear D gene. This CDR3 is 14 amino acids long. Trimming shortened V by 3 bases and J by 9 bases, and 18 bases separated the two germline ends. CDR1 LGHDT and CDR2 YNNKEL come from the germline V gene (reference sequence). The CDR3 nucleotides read TGTGCCAGCAGCCACCAAGGGATGGGCGCCGCGCAGTACTTC. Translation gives CASSHQGMGAAQYF.

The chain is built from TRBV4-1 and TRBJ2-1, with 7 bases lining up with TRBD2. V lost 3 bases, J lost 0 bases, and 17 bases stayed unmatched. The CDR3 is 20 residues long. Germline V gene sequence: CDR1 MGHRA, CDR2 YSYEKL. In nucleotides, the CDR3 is TGCGCCAGCAGCCAGAGGGGCCCTACTAGCGACTCGAGCTCCTACAATGAGCAGTTCTTC. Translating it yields CASSQRGPTSDSSSYNEQFF.

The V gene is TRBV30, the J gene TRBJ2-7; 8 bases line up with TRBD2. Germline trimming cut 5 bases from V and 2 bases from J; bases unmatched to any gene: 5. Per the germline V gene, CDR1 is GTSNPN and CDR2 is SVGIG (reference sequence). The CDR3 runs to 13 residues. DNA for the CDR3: TGTGCCTGGGTGGGTAGCGGGACCTACGAGCAGTACTTC. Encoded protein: CAWVGSGTYEQYF. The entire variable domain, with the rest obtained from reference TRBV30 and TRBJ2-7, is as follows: SQTIHQWPATLVQPVGSPLSLECTVEGTSNPNLYWYRQAAGRGLQLLFYSVGIGQISSEVPQNLSASRPQDRQFILSSKKLLLSDSGFYLCAWVGSGTYEQYFGPGTRLTVT.

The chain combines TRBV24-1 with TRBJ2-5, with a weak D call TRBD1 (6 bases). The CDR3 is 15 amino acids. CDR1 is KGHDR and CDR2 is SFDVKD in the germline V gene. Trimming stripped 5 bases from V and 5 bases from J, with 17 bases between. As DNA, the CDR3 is TGTGCCACCAGTGCCGGAGGCCAGGGGCTGGAGACCCAGTACTTC. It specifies CATSAGGQGLETQYF.

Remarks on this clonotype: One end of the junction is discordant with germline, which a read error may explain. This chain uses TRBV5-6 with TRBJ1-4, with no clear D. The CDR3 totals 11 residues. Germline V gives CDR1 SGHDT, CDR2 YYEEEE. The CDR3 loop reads CASSSRAPGPF. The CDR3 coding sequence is TGTGCCAGCAGCTCTCGGGCCCCGGGCCCTTTT.

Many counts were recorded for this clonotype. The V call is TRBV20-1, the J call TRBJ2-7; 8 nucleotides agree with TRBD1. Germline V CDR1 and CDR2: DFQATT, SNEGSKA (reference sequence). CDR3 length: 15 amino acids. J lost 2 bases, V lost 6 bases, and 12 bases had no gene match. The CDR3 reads CSATGQGGSPYEQYF. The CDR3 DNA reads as TGCAGTGCAACAGGACAGGGAGGAAGTCCCTACGAGCAGTACTTC.

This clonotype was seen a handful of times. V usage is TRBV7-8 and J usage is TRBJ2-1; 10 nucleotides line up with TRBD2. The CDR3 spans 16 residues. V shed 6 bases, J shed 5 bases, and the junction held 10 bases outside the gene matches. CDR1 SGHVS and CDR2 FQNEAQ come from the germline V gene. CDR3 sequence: CASRPRRTSGHNEQFF. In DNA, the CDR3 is TGTGCCAGCAGACCTAGACGGACTAGCGGACACAATGAGCAGTTCTTC.

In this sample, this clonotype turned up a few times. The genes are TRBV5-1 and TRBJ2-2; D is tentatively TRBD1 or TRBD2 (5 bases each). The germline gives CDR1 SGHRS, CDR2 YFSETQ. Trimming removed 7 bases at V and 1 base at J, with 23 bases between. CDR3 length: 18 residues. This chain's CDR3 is CASLSTGPLNRNTGELFF. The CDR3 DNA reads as TGCGCCAGCCTATCTACGGGGCCCCTCAACCGGAACACCGGGGAGCTGTTTTTT. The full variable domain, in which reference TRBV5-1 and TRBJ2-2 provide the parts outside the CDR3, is KAGVTQTPRYLIKTRGQQVTLSCSPISGHRSVSWYQQTPGQGLQFLFEYFSETQRNKGNFPGRFSGRQFSNSRSEMNVSTLELGDSALYLCASLSTGPLNRNTGELFFGEGSRLTVL.

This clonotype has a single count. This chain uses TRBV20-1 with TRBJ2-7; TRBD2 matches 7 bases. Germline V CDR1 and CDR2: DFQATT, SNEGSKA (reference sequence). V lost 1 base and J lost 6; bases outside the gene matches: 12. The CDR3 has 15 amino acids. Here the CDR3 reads CSARASEAGHLEQYF. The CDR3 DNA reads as TGCAGTGCTAGAGCTAGCGAAGCGGGGCACCTCGAGCAGTACTTC.